This TCR beta chain was retrieved from a study of a mutant IDH1 vaccine in newly diagnosed glioma. The sample's time point: week 35, safety follow-up. Every vaccine dose comprised 300 ug of mutant IDH1 20-mer peptide plus topical imiquimod. Sequencing used immunoSEQ multiplex PCR; TCRdb keeps in-frame clones, though not all of them. This sample yields 40,000 to 45,000 clones, of which roughly 83% are seen a single time; approximately 4.6% belongs to the top ten. As regards this clone: As yet, its antigen is unknown.

CDR1 and CDR2 (germline): SQVTM, ANQGSEA. The V gene end was trimmed by 5 bases and the J gene end by 5 bases; junction bases not matched to a gene: 5. This CDR3 is built from 12 residues. Here the sequenced sample was PBMCs, taken from a glioma patient whose treatment included an IDH1 peptide vaccine. The TCR originated in a woman aged 50 to 65 with glioma. The chain is built from TRBV29-1 and TRBJ2-5, with TRBD2 matching 7 bases. The DNA for the CDR3 is TGCAGCGTTCACCAGGGAGGGGAGACCCAGTACTTC. Its translation is CSVHQGGETQYF.